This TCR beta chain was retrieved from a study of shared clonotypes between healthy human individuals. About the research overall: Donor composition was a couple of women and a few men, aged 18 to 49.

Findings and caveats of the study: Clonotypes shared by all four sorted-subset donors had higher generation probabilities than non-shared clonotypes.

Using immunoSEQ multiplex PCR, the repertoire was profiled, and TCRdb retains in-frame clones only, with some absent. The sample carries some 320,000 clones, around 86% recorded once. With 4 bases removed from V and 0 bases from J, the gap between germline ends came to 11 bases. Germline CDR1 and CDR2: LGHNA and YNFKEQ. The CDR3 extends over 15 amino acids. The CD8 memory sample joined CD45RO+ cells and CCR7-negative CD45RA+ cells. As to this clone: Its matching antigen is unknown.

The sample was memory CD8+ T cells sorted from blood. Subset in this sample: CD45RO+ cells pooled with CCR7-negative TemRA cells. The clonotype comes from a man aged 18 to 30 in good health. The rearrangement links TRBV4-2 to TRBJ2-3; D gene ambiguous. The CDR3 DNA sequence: TGTGCCAGCAGCCCCCTCTTGGATAGCACAGATACGCAGTATTTT. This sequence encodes CASSPLLDSTDTQYF.